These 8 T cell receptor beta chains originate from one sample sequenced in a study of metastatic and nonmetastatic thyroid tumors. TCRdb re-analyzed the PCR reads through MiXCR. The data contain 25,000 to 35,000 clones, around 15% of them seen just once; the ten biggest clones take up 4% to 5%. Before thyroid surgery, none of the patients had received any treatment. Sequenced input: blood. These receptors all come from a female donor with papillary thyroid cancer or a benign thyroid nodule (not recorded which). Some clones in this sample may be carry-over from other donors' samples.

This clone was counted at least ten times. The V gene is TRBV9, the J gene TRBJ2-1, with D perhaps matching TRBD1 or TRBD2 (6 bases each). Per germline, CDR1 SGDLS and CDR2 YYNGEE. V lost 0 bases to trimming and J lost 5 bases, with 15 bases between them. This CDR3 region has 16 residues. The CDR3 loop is CASSVGGGLNHNEQFF. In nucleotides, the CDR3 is TGTGCCAGCAGCGTAGGAGGGGGGCTCAATCACAATGAGCAGTTCTTC.

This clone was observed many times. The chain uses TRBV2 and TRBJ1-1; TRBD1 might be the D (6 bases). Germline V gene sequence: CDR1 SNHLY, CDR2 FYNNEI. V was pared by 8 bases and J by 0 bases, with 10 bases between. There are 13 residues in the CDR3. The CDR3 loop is CASGGAVNTEAFF. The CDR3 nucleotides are TGTGCCAGCGGGGGGGCAGTGAACACTGAAGCTTTCTTT. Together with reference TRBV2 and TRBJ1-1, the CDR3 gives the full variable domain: EPEVTQTPSHQVTQMGQEVILRCVPISNHLYFYWYRQILGQKVEFLVSFYNNEISEKSEIFDDQFSVERPDGSNFTLKIRSTKLEDSAMYFCASGGAVNTEAFFGQGTRLTVV.

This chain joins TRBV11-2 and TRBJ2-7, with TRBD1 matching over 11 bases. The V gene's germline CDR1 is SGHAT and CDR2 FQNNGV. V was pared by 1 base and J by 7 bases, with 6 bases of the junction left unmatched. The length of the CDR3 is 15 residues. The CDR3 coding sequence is TGTGCCAGCAGCTTAGGTGGGACAGGGGGTAAAGAGCAGTACTTC. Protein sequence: CASSLGGTGGKEQYF.

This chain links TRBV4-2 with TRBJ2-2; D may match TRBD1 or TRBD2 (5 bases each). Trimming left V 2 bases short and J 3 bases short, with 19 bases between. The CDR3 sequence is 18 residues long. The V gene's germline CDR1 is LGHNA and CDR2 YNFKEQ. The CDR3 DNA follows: TGTGCCAGCAGCCAATGGGGACCTGCCGCGACTTACACCGGGGAGCTGTTTTTT. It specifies CASSQWGPAATYTGELFF.

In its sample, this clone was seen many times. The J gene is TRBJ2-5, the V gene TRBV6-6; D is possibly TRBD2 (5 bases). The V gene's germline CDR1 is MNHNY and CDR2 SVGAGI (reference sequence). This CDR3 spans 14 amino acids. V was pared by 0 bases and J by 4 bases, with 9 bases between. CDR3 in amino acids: CASSYSSGVETQYF. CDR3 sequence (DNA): TGTGCCAGCAGTTACTCTTCCGGGGTAGAGACCCAGTACTTC.

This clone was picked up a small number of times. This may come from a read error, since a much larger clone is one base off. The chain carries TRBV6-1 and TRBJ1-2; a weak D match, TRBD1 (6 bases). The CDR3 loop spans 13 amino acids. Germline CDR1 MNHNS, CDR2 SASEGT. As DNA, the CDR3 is TGTGCCAGCAGAGAGGGGGTTCAATATGGCTACGCCTTC. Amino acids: CASREGVQYGYAF.

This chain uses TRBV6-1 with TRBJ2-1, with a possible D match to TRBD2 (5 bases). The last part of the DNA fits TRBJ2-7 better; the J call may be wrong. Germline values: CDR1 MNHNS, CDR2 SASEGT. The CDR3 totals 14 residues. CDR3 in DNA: TGTGCCAGCAGTGAAGGAGGGATTGGCTACGAGCAGTACTTC. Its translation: CASSEGGIGYEQYF.

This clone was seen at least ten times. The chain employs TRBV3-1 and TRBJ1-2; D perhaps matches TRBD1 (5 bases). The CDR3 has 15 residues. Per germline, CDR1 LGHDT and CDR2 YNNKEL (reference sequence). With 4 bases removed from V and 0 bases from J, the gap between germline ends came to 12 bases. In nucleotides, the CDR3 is TGTGCCAGCAGCCCGCGGGACCGCACTAACTATGGCTACACCTTC. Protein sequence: CASSPRDRTNYGYTF.